The sequence of this T cell receptor (beta chain) was determined in a study of control samples from healthy donors and cancer patients. The CDR3 loop spans 14 amino acids. V was pared by 8 bases and J by 3 bases, with 7 bases of the junction left unmatched. Germline V gene data show CDR1 as SNHLY and CDR2 as FYNNEI. Profiling relied on immunoSEQ multiplex PCR, and the TCRdb table lists in-frame clones only, not all of them. The table records 100,000 to 120,000 clones, 83% of them present only once. This clone was seen just once. The source is a woman in her fifties or sixties in good health. The sample comprised blood. This chain uses TRBV2 with TRBJ1-5; 7 nucleotides agree with TRBD1. The CDR3 DNA follows: TGTGCCAGCGACCGGGACAGTAACAATCAGCCCCAGCATTTT. It encodes CASDRDSNNQPQHF.